What follows are 32 T cell receptor beta chains derived from one specimen sequenced in a study of blood T cell repertoires in COVID-19. Clones were sequenced by immunoSEQ multiplex PCR, and TCRdb holds only the in-frame ones, with some missing. This table has 210,000 or so clones, around 91% appearing once. The sample was peripheral blood. The receptors were sampled from a woman aged 40 to 50 with acute or convalescent COVID-19.

Comments on this clone: The junction and the germline gene differ at one end; a read error may be behind it. V gene TRBV5-5 combines with J gene TRBJ2-2; 11 bases fit TRBD2. Germline CDR1 reads SGHKS; CDR2 reads YYEKEE (reference sequence). This CDR3 has 16 amino acids. The CDR3 DNA reads as TGTGCCAGCAGCAAGACTAGCGGGGCGAATACCGGGGAGCTGTTTTTT. It encodes CASSKTSGANTGELFF.

This chain uses TRBV7-2 with TRBJ2-2; 8 bases are a match to TRBD2. This CDR3 is built from 15 residues. Looked up from germline, CDR1 is SGHTA and CDR2 is FQGNSA. V lost 4 bases and J lost 6; bases outside the gene matches: 7. CDR3 nucleotides: TGTGCCAGCAGCTCACTAGAGACTAGCGCCGGGGAGCTGTTTTTT. It yields the protein CASSSLETSAGELFF. Variable domain in full (rest from reference TRBV7-2 and TRBJ2-2): GAGVSQSPSNKVTEKGKDVELRCDPISGHTALYWYRQSLGQGLEFLIYFQGNSAPDKSGLPSDRFSAERTGGSVSTLTIQRTQQEDSAVYLCASSSLETSAGELFFGEGSRLTVL.

This chain's CDR3 is CASSPLAGAITDTQYF. CDR3 DNA: TGTGCCAGCAGCCCACTAGCGGGGGCCATTACAGATACGCAGTATTTT. The chain has TRBV3-1 (or the pseudogene TRBV3-2) and TRBJ2-3; TRBD2 matches at 11 bases. The CDR3 spans 16 residues. J lost 3 bases, V lost 4 bases, and 6 bases had no gene match. Germline CDR1 reads LGHDT; CDR2 reads YNNKEL (reference sequence).

J is TRBJ2-7 and V is TRBV6-2 or TRBV6-3; D is unclear. Germline lookup yields CDR1 MNHEY and CDR2 SVGEGT. The V end lost 6 bases, the J end lost 9 bases, and 15 bases lay between the germline ends. This CDR3 comprises 12 residues. CDR3 protein: CASSNEMGVQYV. CDR3 nucleotides: TGTGCCAGCAGCAACGAAATGGGCGTGCAGTACGTC.

The J gene is TRBJ1-1, the V gene TRBV29-1, with D uncertain. V lost 4 bases, J lost 1 base, and 7 bases lay in between. This CDR3 has 12 amino acids. Looked up from germline, CDR1 is SQVTM and CDR2 is ANQGSEA. CDR3 protein: CSVGLENTEAFF. The CDR3 DNA follows: TGCAGCGTTGGACTGGAGAACACTGAAGCTTTCTTT.

A single count supports this clone. The CDR3 loop is CAIRALEGGTEAFF. Here the CDR3 DNA reads TGTGCCATCAGGGCCTTGGAGGGTGGCACTGAAGCTTTCTTT. V and J are TRBV10-3 and TRBJ1-1, with unresolved D. V lost 6 bases, J lost 4 bases, and 15 bases lay in between. This CDR3 is 14 amino acids long. Germline values: CDR1 ENHRY, CDR2 SYGVKD.

Only a few counts were recorded for this clone. The rearrangement links TRBV6-1 to TRBJ1-5; possible D gene TRBD1, 6 bases. Germline loops: CDR1 MNHNS, CDR2 SASEGT. The CDR3 extends over 18 amino acids. Deletions cut 1 base from V and 6 bases from J, with 22 bases between. DNA of the CDR3: TGTGCCAGCAGTGAAGGGGGGCAGGGCCCCGAATTTGGTCAGCCCCAGCATTTT. Protein sequence: CASSEGGQGPEFGQPQHF.

The chain uses TRBV6-5 and TRBJ1-2; 11 nucleotides align to TRBD1. Germline V gene sequence: CDR1 MNHEY, CDR2 SVGAGI. J was trimmed by 8 bases and V by 6 bases; bases with no gene match: 8. The CDR3 contains 14 residues. The chain's CDR3 is CASSDSGTGGGYTF. The CDR3 DNA reads TGTGCCAGCAGCGATTCCGGGACAGGGGGAGGCTACACCTTC.

The chain links TRBV7-3 to TRBJ2-2, with no clear D. The CDR3 has 12 residues. V gave up 2 bases and J gave up 6 bases, with 4 bases separating them. Germline CDR1 is SGHTA and CDR2 is FQGTGA. The chain's CDR3 is CASSLLAGELFF. Written as DNA, the CDR3 is TGTGCCAGCAGCTTACTAGCCGGGGAGCTGTTTTTT.

The chain has TRBV29-1 and TRBJ1-1, with D perhaps matching TRBD1 (5 bases). CDR3 length: 16 amino acids. With 0 bases removed from V and 3 bases from J, the gap between germline ends came to 17 bases. CDR1 and CDR2 from the germline V gene are SQVTM and ANQGSEA. The CDR3 loop is CSVEDETGSYHTEAFF. The CDR3 region has the DNA TGCAGCGTTGAAGATGAAACAGGATCCTATCACACTGAAGCTTTCTTT.

V is TRBV4-1 and J is TRBJ2-1, with TRBD2 identical over 11 bases. The length of the CDR3 is 16 residues. The V gene end was trimmed by 4 bases and the J gene end by 7 bases; junction bases not matched to a gene: 9. Germline CDR1 MGHRA, CDR2 YSYEKL. The CDR3 loop reads CASSPISGGAGNEQFF. The CDR3 region has the DNA TGCGCCAGCAGCCCAATTAGCGGGGGGGCAGGAAATGAGCAGTTCTTC.

The chain has TRBV19 and TRBJ1-2; 9 nucleotides line up with TRBD1. The CDR3 length is 14 residues. The V gene end was trimmed by 4 bases and the J gene end by 4 bases; junction bases not matched to a gene: 4. Germline loops: CDR1 LNHDA, CDR2 SQIVND (reference sequence). The CDR3 sequence is CASSTEDRGYGYTF. The CDR3 DNA reads as TGTGCCAGTAGTACCGAGGACAGGGGCTATGGCTACACCTTC. Complete variable domain (other parts from reference TRBV19 and TRBJ1-2): DGGITQSPKYLFRKEGQNVTLSCEQNLNHDAMYWYRQDPGQGLRLIYYSQIVNDFQKGDIAEGYSVSREKKESFPLTVTSAQKNPTAFYLCASSTEDRGYGYTFGSGTRLTVV.

The chain has TRBV11-2 and TRBJ2-5; TRBD1 agrees at 8 bases. The CDR3 runs to 18 residues. V lost 1 base, J lost 3 bases, and 13 bases stayed unmatched. CDR1 and CDR2 from the germline V gene are SGHAT and FQNNGV. CDR3 amino acids: CASSLALPGQGAEETQYF. Written as DNA, the CDR3 is TGTGCCAGCAGCTTAGCCCTTCCAGGGCAGGGGGCTGAAGAGACCCAGTACTTC.

V and J are TRBV5-1 and TRBJ1-2; no clear D. Germline V gene data show CDR1 as SGHRS and CDR2 as YFSETQ. V was clipped by 0 bases and J by 1 base, with 10 bases between them. The CDR3 has 15 amino acids. The CDR3 protein is CASSLDSGNNYGYTF. CDR3 sequence (DNA): TGCGCCAGCAGCTTGGATTCAGGAAATAACTATGGCTACACCTTC.

This chain connects TRBV7-8 to TRBJ1-2, with a tentative D call TRBD1 (5 bases). Germline V gene data show CDR1 as SGHVS and CDR2 as FQNEAQ. Trimming pared 5 bases from V and 5 bases from J, leaving 12 bases between. The CDR3 extends over 13 amino acids. DNA of the CDR3: TGTGCCAGCAGCCCGGGGGTTAAGTATGGCTACACCTTC. This gives the protein CASSPGVKYGYTF.

This chain links TRBV19 with TRBJ1-1; D uncertain. The length of the CDR3 is 15 residues. Trimming took 1 base from V and 3 from J, leaving 12 bases between them. Per the germline V gene, CDR1 is LNHDA and CDR2 is SQIVND (reference sequence). CDR3 in amino acids: CASSIGGGMDTEAFF. CDR3 nucleotides: TGTGCCAGTAGTATAGGAGGAGGGATGGACACTGAAGCTTTCTTT.

This chain uses TRBV5-1 with TRBJ1-3, with unresolved D. V was pared by 0 bases and J by 4 bases, with 8 bases between. Germline V gene sequence: CDR1 SGHRS, CDR2 YFSETQ. The CDR3 is 14 residues long. This CDR3 is CASSLAAGGNTIYF. The CDR3 coding sequence is TGCGCCAGCAGCTTGGCGGCGGGGGGAAACACCATATATTTT.

The genes are TRBV7-3 and TRBJ2-2, with D perhaps TRBD1 (7 bases). Germline V gene data show CDR1 as SGHTA and CDR2 as FQGTGA. With 6 bases removed from V and 1 base from J, the gap between germline ends came to 24 bases. The CDR3 loop spans 19 amino acids. CDR3 nucleotides: TGTGCCAGCAGTCCCCGAGGAGGGGGCCCTTTTGGGAACACCGGGGAGCTGTTTTTT. Its translation is CASSPRGGGPFGNTGELFF.

The genes are TRBV5-1 and TRBJ2-3; 12 positions match TRBD2. The CDR3 contains 18 residues. Trimming removed 5 bases from V and 0 bases from J; junction bases left unmatched: 10. Germline CDR1 is SGHRS and CDR2 is YFSETQ. The CDR3 sequence is CASSPGLAGFSSTDTQYF. CDR3 DNA sequence: TGCGCCAGCAGTCCTGGACTAGCGGGGTTCTCAAGCACAGATACGCAGTATTTT.

The chain has TRBV6-1 and TRBJ1-2; TRBD1 agrees at 7 bases. CDR3 length equals 16 residues. Germline CDR1 and CDR2: MNHNS and SASEGT. V lost 4 bases to trimming and J lost 0 bases; unmatched junction nucleotides: 8. Written as DNA, the CDR3 is TGTGCCAGCAGTGGACGCCCAGGACAGGCTAACTATGGCTACACCTTC. Translation gives CASSGRPGQANYGYTF.

V and J are TRBV29-1 and TRBJ2-5; 7 bases are shared with TRBD1. The CDR3 extends over 13 amino acids. The junction had 10 bases not matched to a gene; V was cut back by 7 bases and J by 5 bases. Germline CDR1 and CDR2: SQVTM and ANQGSEA. CDR3 amino acids: CSGRGGRGETQYF. The DNA for the CDR3 is TGCAGCGGGCGAGGCGGCAGGGGGGAGACCCAGTACTTC. The full variable domain, its missing parts supplied by reference TRBV29-1 and TRBJ2-5, is SAVISQKPSRDICQRGTSLTIQCQVDSQVTMMFWYRQQPGQSLTLIATANQGSEATYESGFVIDKFPISRPNLTFSTLTVSNMSPEDSSIYLCSGRGGRGETQYFGPGTRLLVL.

The V gene is TRBV5-5, the J gene TRBJ1-6, with D uncertain. The CDR3 covers 15 residues. The ends were cut back, 0 bases at V and 2 bases at J, with 6 bases in the middle. Germline loops: CDR1 SGHKS, CDR2 YYEKEE (reference sequence). CDR3 region: CASSLDRTYNSPLHF. The DNA of the CDR3 is TGTGCCAGCAGCTTGGATAGAACCTATAATTCACCCCTCCACTTT. The full variable domain, with the rest looked up from reference TRBV5-5 and TRBJ1-6, is DAGVTQSPTHLIKTRGQQVTLRCSPISGHKSVSWYQQVLGQGPQFIFQYYEKEERGRGNFPDRFSARQFPNYSSELNVNALLLGDSALYLCASSLDRTYNSPLHFGNGTRLTVT.

The chain recombines TRBV27 with TRBJ1-1; 10 bases fit TRBD1. Trimming at V came to 6 bases and at J to 1 base, leaving 5 bases not matched to a gene. The CDR3 sequence is 15 residues long. Germline-derived CDR1 and CDR2 are MNHEY and SMNVEV (reference sequence). In DNA form, the CDR3 reads TGTGCCAGCAGCTCTCGGACAGGGGGGAACACTGAAGCTTTCTTT. This gives the protein CASSSRTGGNTEAFF.

The chain uses TRBV5-8 and TRBJ2-7; 7 bases line up with TRBD2. Trimming at V came to 7 bases and at J to 0 bases, leaving 7 bases not matched to a gene. Looked up from germline, CDR1 is SGHTS and CDR2 is YDEGEE. The CDR3 extends over 14 amino acids. CDR3 DNA sequence: TGTGCCAGCCGCGTCTGGGAGGGCTCCTACGAGCAGTACGTC. Its translation: CASRVWEGSYEQYV.

For the CDR3, the DNA is TGTGCCAGCAGAGAGAGAGGTGGGGCCAACGTCCTGACTTTC. It is translated as CASRERGGANVLTF. The chain couples TRBV6-5 to TRBJ2-6, with D unresolved. The ends were cut back, 6 bases at V and 3 bases at J, with 9 bases in the middle. Per germline, CDR1 MNHEY and CDR2 SVGAGI. The CDR3 totals 14 residues.

This chain uses TRBV24-1 with TRBJ1-1; D may be TRBD1 (6 bases). The V gene lost 1 base and the J gene lost 2 bases, with 10 bases spanning the gap. CDR1 and CDR2 from the germline V gene are KGHDR and SFDVKD. The CDR3 totals 15 residues. The CDR3: CATSDFRGHNTEAFF. The CDR3 bases are TGTGCCACCAGTGATTTTCGGGGACATAACACTGAAGCTTTCTTT.

The J gene is TRBJ2-1, the V gene TRBV27; the D is unclear. From germline, CDR1 is MNHEY and CDR2 SMNVEV (reference sequence). Trimming removed 3 bases at V and 7 bases at J, with 19 bases between. The CDR3 length is 16 residues. The CDR3 nucleotides are TGTGCCAGCAGTTTCCTGGGCAGCCTAACGTCGAATGAGCAGTTCTTC. Its translation is CASSFLGSLTSNEQFF.

J is TRBJ2-1 and V is TRBV7-6; possible D gene TRBD1, 6 bases. Trimming pared 1 base from V and 0 bases from J, leaving 10 bases between. The CDR3 covers 16 residues. Per germline, CDR1 SGHVS and CDR2 FNYEAQ. The DNA of the CDR3 is TGTGCCAGCAGCTTAGGCTTAGGGGGCTCCTACAATGAGCAGTTCTTC. It is translated as CASSLGLGGSYNEQFF. Looking up the rest from reference TRBV7-6 and TRBJ2-1 gives the full variable domain: GAGVSQSPRYKVTKRGQDVALRCDPISGHVSLYWYRQALGQGPEFLTYFNYEAQQDKSGLPNDRFSAERPEGSISTLTIQRTEQRDSAMYRCASSLGLGGSYNEQFFGPGTRLTVL.

V gene TRBV11-2 combines with J gene TRBJ2-3; TRBD1 matches 7 bases. CDR1 is SGHAT and CDR2 is FQNNGV in the germline V gene. The CDR3 totals 17 residues. V lost 5 bases and J lost 0; bases outside the gene matches: 11. The CDR3 sequence is CASSTPIRGSSTDTQYF. The CDR3 nucleotides read TGTGCCAGCAGCACGCCAATCAGGGGGAGTAGCACAGATACGCAGTATTTT.

In its sample, this clone was seen a few times. Within the sample, other DNA sequences also encode this same CDR3. The chain has TRBV6-5 and TRBJ1-1; D perhaps matches TRBD1 (5 bases). CDR3 length: 12 residues. V lost 2 bases and J lost 8, with 9 bases in between. Germline loops: CDR1 MNHEY, CDR2 SVGAGI. The CDR3 region has the DNA TGTGCCAGCAGTTACGGGGGGACGGAAGCTTTCTTT. Protein sequence: CASSYGGTEAFF.

J is TRBJ2-1 and V is TRBV7-6, with D perhaps matching TRBD2 (5 bases). The CDR3 extends over 15 amino acids. In germline, CDR1 is SGHVS, CDR2 FNYEAQ. Trimming cost V 5 bases and J 0 bases, with 11 bases left between them. CDR3 residues: CASSPDYSSYNEQFF. CDR3 bases: TGTGCCAGCAGCCCAGACTATAGCTCCTACAATGAGCAGTTCTTC.

The chain couples TRBV5-6 to TRBJ2-7, with D maybe TRBD1 (6 bases). V was cut by 3 bases and J by 1 base, with 11 bases left in between. CDR1 and CDR2 (germline): SGHDT, YYEEEE. CDR3 length: 14 amino acids. The CDR3 coding sequence is TGTGCCAGCAGCTCACTCGACAGGTCCTACGAGCAGTACGTC. As protein: CASSSLDRSYEQYV.